A selection of T cell receptor beta chains follows, all from one sample in a study of blood T cell repertoires in COVID-19. Clones were read by immunoSEQ multiplex PCR, and TCRdb kept only the in-frame ones, dropping some. This table holds roughly 240,000 clones, roughly 85% found once. The sample was peripheral blood. These receptor sequences come from a man in his forties or fifties with COVID-19, enrolled during active disease. The CDR3 runs from the conserved cysteine through the conserved F or W. The D gene is left open where the match is weak. Some rows have no size entry. The others give once, few or many, or a class for an expanded clone.

- - TRBJ2-1 TRBV5-4 TGTGCCAGCAGCGAAACTAGCTCTGAGCAGTTCTTC CASSETSSEQFF
TRBD1 - TRBJ2-7 TRBV14 TGTGCCAGCAGCGCCGGGACAGGGGCCCACGAGCAGTACTTC CASSAGTGAHEQYF
- - TRBJ2-1 TRBV6-5 TGTGCCAGCAGTTACTATGGCTTCAATGAGCAGTTCTTC CASSYYGFNEQFF
TRBD2 - TRBJ2-5 TRBV5-1 TGCGCCAGCAGCTTGGAGGCTAGCGGGGGTGATGAGACCCAGTACTTC CASSLEASGGDETQYF
TRBD2 - TRBJ2-1 TRBV6-2/TRBV6-3 TGTGCCAGCAGTTCCCGACTAGCGGGGTATTTTTGGTCCTACAATGAGCAGTTCTTC CASSSRLAGYFWSYNEQFF
- - TRBJ1-6 TRBV7-2 TGTGCCAGCAGCTTAGCAGGGGGAGGGAGTTCACCCCTCCACTTT CASSLAGGGSSPLHF
- - TRBJ2-7 TRBV4-1 TGCGCCAGCAGCCAAGATTTCTCCGAGCAGTACTTC CASSQDFSEQYF
TRBD2 - TRBJ2-1 TRBV10-3 TGTGCCATCAGTGAACCCCGCGGGGGGACCCCCAATGAGCAGTTCTTC CAISEPRGGTPNEQFF
- - TRBJ2-1 TRBV30 TGTGCCTGGAGCGGGGACTCCTATGAGCAGTTCTTC CAWSGDSYEQFF
TRBD1 - TRBJ2-1 TRBV19 TGTGCCAGTAGTACCGACAGGGGGCAAGGCTACAATGAGCAGTTCTTC CASSTDRGQGYNEQFF
TRBD1 - TRBJ1-4 TRBV2 TGTGCCAGCAGTTCGGGACAGGGGTTGGAAAAACTGTTTTTT CASSSGQGLEKLFF
TRBD2 - TRBJ2-5 TRBV7-6 TGTGCCAGCAGCGAGTCTTGGGGGGGAGGAGAGACCCAGTACTTC CASSESWGGGETQYF
- - TRBJ2-2 TRBV10-3 TGTGCCATCACCAGGGGCACCGGGGAGCTGTTTTTT CAITRGTGELFF
- once TRBJ2-5 TRBV6-2/TRBV6-3 TGTGCCAGCAGTTCCCCTCTGGCGGAAGAGACCCAGTACTTC CASSSPLAEETQYF
- - TRBJ2-2 TRBV10-2 TGCGCCAGCAGTGTTGGCGCGGGGGCACTAACAGACGGGGAGCTGTTTTTT CASSVGAGALTDGELFF
- - TRBJ2-7 TRBV30 TGTGCCTGGAGGTACAGGTGGCAGACCTACGAGCAGTACTTC CAWRYRWQTYEQYF
TRBD1 - TRBJ1-6 TRBV6-5 TGTGCCAGCGGTATTCAGGGGGGAATGGTTTCACCCCTCCACTTT CASGIQGGMVSPLHF
- once TRBJ1-6 TRBV9 TGTGCCAGCAGCGTCGGACAGCCCTATAATTCAGCCCTCCACTTT CASSVGQPYNSALHF
TRBD1 - TRBJ2-3 TRBV3-1/TRBV3-2 TGTGCCAGCAGCCAAGCTTCCGGGACAGGGATATATCATGTCAGCACAGATACGCAGTATTTT CASSQASGTGIYHVSTDTQYF
TRBD2 - TRBJ2-2 TRBV7-2 TGTGCCAGCAGCTTAGCGGGACTAGCTGGCACCGGGGAGCTGTTTTTT CASSLAGLAGTGELFF
- - TRBJ2-7 TRBV5-4 TGTGCCAGCAGCATGGGAGGACAGGCGACCTACGAGCAGTACTTC CASSMGGQATYEQYF
TRBD2 - TRBJ2-7 TRBV7-2 TGTGCCAGCAGCTATCTAGCGGGGGGTTACGAGCAGTACTTC CASSYLAGGYEQYF
- many TRBJ1-5 TRBV27 TGTGCCAGCAGTTTTAGGGGGGGCTATAGCAATCAGCCCCAGCATTTT CASSFRGGYSNQPQHF
TRBD2 - TRBJ2-3 TRBV18 TGTGCCAGCTCACCAGTCGGGGGGGACACAGATACGCAGTATTTT CASSPVGGDTDTQYF
- - TRBJ1-2 TRBV28 TGTGCCAGCAGCTCCGTGTCAGGGCCGCCAGGGGACTATGGCTACACCTTC CASSSVSGPPGDYGYTF
TRBD1 once TRBJ2-1 TRBV5-4 TGTGCCAGCAGCTTGGGGCCACAGGGGGCACCGTTCTTC CASSLGPQGAPFF